The clone carrying this T cell receptor (beta chain) was seen more than once but under ten times. Its antigen is not known. This CDR3 has 14 amino acids. The V end lost 1 base, the J end lost 2 bases, and 8 bases lay between the germline ends. Germline-derived CDR1 and CDR2 are MNHEY and SVGAGI. TCRdb ran MiXCR on the reads and lists one entry per CDR3 protein. The table records approximately 990,000 distinct CDR3 sequences, approximately 31% of them present only once. These data belong to a study of T cell repertoires in cytomegalovirus infection. Study summary: It can be stated that public TCR beta signatures indicated CMV infection as well as a matching HLA type.

Sequences were derived from cultured CD8+ T cells from PBMCs, sampled from culture after CMV antigen stimulation. The TCR sequence derives from a human donor in good health (CMV status not recorded). Some clones in this sample may be carry-over from other donors' samples. This sequence joins TRBV6-5 and TRBJ1-2, with a tentative D call TRBD1 (6 bases). CDR3 bases: TGTGCCAGCAGTTACTTACAGGGAAACTATGGCTACACCTTC. It is translated as CASSYLQGNYGYTF.